Listed below are T cell receptor beta chains from one sample, sequenced in a study of shared clonotypes between healthy human individuals. Generated by immunoSEQ multiplex PCR, the TCRdb table keeps only in-frame clones and is missing some. This sample yields some 2,000,000 clones, of which about 95% are seen a single time; roughly 1% belongs to the top ten. The source material was naive CD8+ T cells sorted from blood. These receptors originate from a man between 18 and 29 years old in good health. Both conserved end residues are part of each CDR3. A D gene is named only where the DNA matches it firmly. Only some rows state a clone size, as once, few, many or a class for expanded clones.

j_gene: TRBJ1-2
d_gene: -
abundance: -
v_gene: TRBV30
CDR3aa: CAWSPQDSYGYTF
CDR3nt: TGTGCCTGGAGCCCCCAGGACAGTTATGGCTACACCTTC

j_gene: TRBJ2-7
d_gene: TRBD2
abundance: -
v_gene: TRBV27
CDR3aa: CASIAGTSGINTYEQYF
CDR3nt: TGTGCCAGCATTGCCGGGACTAGCGGTATTAACACCTACGAGCAGTACTTC

j_gene: TRBJ1-1
d_gene: -
abundance: -
v_gene: TRBV7-6
CDR3aa: CASSLAEGNTEAFF
CDR3nt: TGTGCCAGCAGCTTAGCGGAGGGGAACACTGAAGCTTTCTTT

j_gene: TRBJ1-4
d_gene: -
abundance: -
v_gene: TRBV5-6
CDR3aa: CASSLLDEKLFF
CDR3nt: TGTGCCAGCAGCTTGTTAGATGAAAAACTGTTTTTT

j_gene: TRBJ2-3
d_gene: -
abundance: -
v_gene: TRBV5-1
CDR3aa: CASSFRADRTDTQYF
CDR3nt: TGCGCCAGCAGCTTCCGAGCGGATCGCACAGATACGCAGTATTTT

j_gene: TRBJ2-7
d_gene: -
abundance: -
v_gene: TRBV28
CDR3aa: CASSFPRVLGTYEQYF
CDR3nt: TGTGCCAGCAGCTTCCCAAGGGTGCTGGGAACCTACGAGCAGTACTTC

j_gene: TRBJ2-7
d_gene: -
abundance: -
v_gene: TRBV27
CDR3aa: CASSLGQGSYEQYF
CDR3nt: TGTGCCAGCAGTTTGGGTCAAGGGTCCTACGAGCAGTACTTC

j_gene: TRBJ2-7
d_gene: -
abundance: -
v_gene: TRBV6-1
CDR3aa: CASTRISNEQYF
CDR3nt: TGTGCTAGCACCCGGATTAGCAACGAGCAGTACTTC

j_gene: TRBJ1-6
d_gene: TRBD1
abundance: few
v_gene: TRBV14
CDR3aa: CASSHHGVGTGRFAYNSPLHF
CDR3nt: TGTGCCAGCAGCCACCATGGTGTCGGGACAGGGAGGTTTGCCTATAATTCACCCCTCCACTTT

j_gene: TRBJ2-3
d_gene: -
abundance: -
v_gene: TRBV5-6
CDR3aa: CASSLLGPLGTDTQYF
CDR3nt: TGTGCCAGCAGCTTGTTAGGGCCCCTCGGCACAGATACGCAGTATTTT